This entry lists 30 T cell receptor beta chains sequenced from one sample in a study of blood T cells in healthy people across ages. Next came a second PCR, run for about 6 to 11 cycles, which used a sample-barcoded 5' primer along with a J-beta primer mix. TCRdb redid the calling of the 5' RACE reads with MiXCR, one entry per CDR3 protein. The data contain roughly 1.5 million distinct CDR3 sequences, 40% to 45% of them singletons. The sample comprised blood. These receptors were obtained from a woman between 18 and 29 years old in good health.

The chain links TRBV19 to TRBJ2-7; 8 bases line up with TRBD1. Germline assignment: CDR1 LNHDA and CDR2 SQIVND (reference sequence). V lost 7 bases to trimming and J lost 5 bases; unmatched junction nucleotides: 7. This CDR3 is built from 13 residues. The CDR3 sequence is CASTADRANEQYF. The CDR3 DNA reads TGTGCCAGTACCGCGGACAGGGCTAACGAGCAGTACTTC.

This chain joins TRBV6-2 or TRBV6-3 and TRBJ2-3; D is unclear. The V and J ends lost 5 bases and 4 bases respectively, with 16 bases between them. This CDR3 region has 15 residues. In germline, CDR1 is MNHEY, CDR2 SVGEGT. The DNA for the CDR3 is TGTGCCAGCAGTCTCGGTGCAGAAGCTCCAGATACGCAGTATTTT. It is translated as CASSLGAEAPDTQYF.

The V call is TRBV11-2, the J call TRBJ2-1; 10 bases agree with TRBD2. V was clipped by 5 bases and J by 4 bases; unmatched bases: 11. The germline gives CDR1 SGHAT, CDR2 FQNNGV. The CDR3 is made up of 17 amino acids. The CDR3 is CASSKVGTSAGYNEQFF. The CDR3, as DNA: TGTGCCAGCAGCAAAGTGGGGACTAGCGCGGGTTACAATGAGCAGTTCTTC.

This clonotype has more than one count but fewer than ten. The CDR3 here is CSANSGIGNSPLHF. The CDR3 DNA reads TGCAGTGCCAACTCAGGCATTGGTAATTCACCCCTCCACTTT. The rearrangement uses TRBV20-1 and TRBJ1-6; D unresolved. This CDR3 contains 14 residues. V was trimmed by 6 bases and J by 6 bases, leaving 15 bases between them. Germline values: CDR1 DFQATT, CDR2 SNEGSKA (reference sequence).

Concerning this clonotype: Compared with germline, one end of the junction differs, possibly owing to a read error. The V and J genes are TRBV7-6 and TRBJ2-3; D call uncertain. The CDR3 spans 13 residues. Germline V CDR1 and CDR2: SGHVS, FNYEAQ. CDR3 coding DNA: TGTGCCAGCAGCTACGGGTCTTCAGAGACGCAGTATTTT. It is translated as CASSYGSSETQYF.

The chain employs TRBV9 and TRBJ2-1; 12 nucleotides agree with TRBD2. The CDR3 runs to 17 residues. The ends lost 2 bases at V and 0 bases at J; junction bases unmatched: 3. Looked up from germline, CDR1 is SGDLS and CDR2 is YYNGEE. CDR3 in DNA: TGTGCCAGCAGCGTCTCGACTAGCGGGAGCTCCTACAATGAGCAGTTCTTC. It is translated as CASSVSTSGSSYNEQFF. The whole variable domain, filled in from reference TRBV9 and TRBJ2-1, reads DSGVTQTPKHLITATGQRVTLRCSPRSGDLSVYWYQQSLDQGLQFLIQYYNGEERAKGNILERFSAQQFPDLHSELNLSSLELGDSALYFCASSVSTSGSSYNEQFFGPGTRLTVL.

This clonotype has more than one count but fewer than ten. V usage is TRBV6-2 or TRBV6-3 and J usage is TRBJ2-4; D is undetermined. There are 13 residues in the CDR3. V lost 5 bases and J 5 bases, leaving 10 bases between the germline ends. The germline gives CDR1 MNHEY, CDR2 SVGEGT. The CDR3 bases are TGTGCCAGCAGTCTTCTTTCGGAAAACATTCAGTACTTC. It encodes CASSLLSENIQYF.

This sequence joins TRBV4-1 and TRBJ2-6; D not resolved. Germline V lookup: CDR1 MGHRA, CDR2 YSYEKL. V dropped 1 base and J dropped 0 bases, with 10 bases sitting between them. This CDR3 spans 17 amino acids. This CDR3 is CASSQVYAVSGANVLTF. Written as DNA, the CDR3 is TGCGCCAGCAGCCAAGTATACGCGGTCTCTGGGGCCAACGTCCTGACTTTC.

About this clonotype itself: It may be a read error: a sequence one base away is much more abundant. The chain is built from TRBV20-1 and TRBJ2-1; 13 positions match TRBD2. The CDR3 spans 14 residues. CDR1 is DFQATT, CDR2 SNEGSKA, per germline (reference sequence). With 4 bases clipped from V and 8 bases from J, the junction kept 5 bases outside the gene matches. The CDR3 coding sequence is TGCAGTGCTATCGGACTAGCGGGAGTCGATGAGCAGTTCTTC. It specifies CSAIGLAGVDEQFF.

The rearrangement links TRBV7-2 to TRBJ2-7; D unresolved. Per germline, CDR1 SGHTA and CDR2 FQGNSA. This CDR3 is 13 amino acids long. The V gene lost 1 base and the J gene lost 6 bases, with 10 bases spanning the gap. The CDR3 DNA reads as TGTGCCAGCAGCTTAGAGAGAGTGAGCGAGCAGTACTTC. Its translation is CASSLERVSEQYF.

The gene calls are TRBV9 and TRBJ2-1; tentative D call: TRBD2 (6 bases). The CDR3 length is 15 residues. CDR1 and CDR2 from the germline V gene are SGDLS and YYNGEE. Trimming stripped 4 bases from V and 7 bases from J, with 18 bases between. The CDR3: CASSQDGGMGNEQFF. CDR3 DNA sequence: TGTGCCAGCAGCCAGGACGGGGGTATGGGTAATGAGCAGTTCTTC.

This clonotype was found once. The rearrangement uses TRBV5-1 and TRBJ2-5; TRBD1 or TRBD2 may be the D gene (6 bases each). V lost 6 bases, J lost 11 bases, and 23 bases lay in between. Germline V gene lookup returns CDR1 SGHRS and CDR2 YFSETQ. This CDR3 is 14 amino acids long. CDR3 residues: CASTRKTGDNEQYF. The CDR3 nucleotides are TGCGCCAGCACCCGAAAAACGGGGGACAATGAGCAGTACTTC.

The chain links TRBV30 to TRBJ2-3; possibly TRBD2 for D (6 bases). The CDR3 length is 13 residues. Per the germline V gene, CDR1 is GTSNPN and CDR2 is SVGIG (reference sequence). With 4 bases removed from V and 3 bases from J, the gap between germline ends came to 11 bases. In DNA form, the CDR3 reads TGTGCCTGGAATGTGGGAGGAACAGATACGCAGTATTTT. Protein sequence: CAWNVGGTDTQYF.

This clonotype was recorded once. One end of the junction varies from germline; a read error may be responsible. The CDR3, as DNA: TGTGCCAGCAGTGATCCCCCTACAGATTATGACTACACCTTC. It encodes CASSDPPTDYDYTF. This chain uses TRBV25-1 with TRBJ1-2; D unclear. Looked up from germline, CDR1 is MGHDK and CDR2 is SYGVNS. The CDR3 runs to 14 residues.

The table lists this clonotype with many counts. The chain recombines TRBV28 with TRBJ2-2; D is possibly TRBD1 (6 bases). V lost 5 bases, J lost 7 bases, and 11 bases lay in between. Looked up from germline, CDR1 is MDHEN and CDR2 is SYDVKM. This CDR3 has 13 amino acids. In DNA, the CDR3 is TGTGCCAGCAGTACCAGGGGAGTCGGGGAGCTGTTTTTT. It is translated as CASSTRGVGELFF.

The chain carries TRBV7-9 and TRBJ2-5; D may be TRBD2 (5 bases). V lost 0 bases and J 12 bases, leaving 11 bases between the germline ends. In germline, CDR1 is SEHNR, CDR2 FQNEAQ (reference sequence). The CDR3 runs 12 residues. The CDR3 region is CASSLAQEDEYF. The DNA of the CDR3 is TGTGCCAGCAGCTTAGCGCAGGAGGATGAGTACTTC.

In its sample, this clonotype was seen once. The rearrangement joins TRBV3-1 to TRBJ2-5; D is perhaps TRBD1 (6 bases). The V gene's germline CDR1 is LGHDT and CDR2 YNNKEL (reference sequence). The CDR3 sequence is 16 residues long. V shed 0 bases and J shed 13 bases, with 24 bases lying between them. The CDR3 nucleotides are TGTGCCAGCAGCCAAGATTTGCAGGGGTGGCCCTACGAGCTGTACTTC. It specifies CASSQDLQGWPYELYF.

This clonotype turned up a few times. V gene TRBV28 combines with J gene TRBJ2-1; a weak D match, TRBD2 (6 bases). Trimming removed 4 bases from V and 4 bases from J, with 14 bases in between. CDR1 and CDR2 (germline): MDHEN, SYDVKM. This CDR3 has 15 amino acids. The CDR3 sequence is CASSSPGTAYNEQFF. CDR3 coding DNA: TGTGCCAGCAGTTCCCCCGGGACTGCTTACAATGAGCAGTTCTTC.

V gene TRBV7-2 combines with J gene TRBJ2-2; D is unclear. From germline, CDR1 is SGHTA and CDR2 FQGNSA. The CDR3 contains 14 residues. The V end was cut by 5 bases, the J end by 4 bases, with 11 bases between. The CDR3 bases are TGTGCCAGCAGCGATGATAGTAGCACCGGGGAGCTGTTTTTT. Its translation is CASSDDSSTGELFF.

This clonotype has a handful of counts. This chain links TRBV29-1 with TRBJ2-7; 7 bases are shared with TRBD2. The CDR3 extends over 13 amino acids. Germline V CDR1 and CDR2: SQVTM, ANQGSEA. Trimming cost V 4 bases and J 0 bases; bases outside gene matches: 3. CDR3 loop: CSVGLAVSYEQYF. The CDR3 DNA is TGCAGCGTTGGGCTAGCGGTCTCCTACGAGCAGTACTTC.

This rearrangement joins TRBV27 to TRBJ2-1; 9 bases fit TRBD2. Trimming removed 5 bases from V and 6 bases from J; junction bases left unmatched: 8. Germline V lookup: CDR1 MNHEY, CDR2 SMNVEV (reference sequence). The CDR3 is made up of 15 amino acids. The CDR3 spells CASSPLAGEVNEQFF. The CDR3 DNA reads TGTGCCAGCAGTCCTTTAGCGGGAGAGGTCAATGAGCAGTTCTTC.

This rearrangement joins TRBV9 to TRBJ2-1; the match to TRBD2 covers 7 bases. Germline V gives CDR1 SGDLS, CDR2 YYNGEE. After removal of 5 bases from V and 3 bases from J, the junction contained 8 bases not matched to a gene. The CDR3 runs to 15 residues. The CDR3 spells CASRGAGVGYNEQFF. CDR3 in DNA: TGTGCCAGCAGGGGTGCGGGAGTAGGCTACAATGAGCAGTTCTTC.

This clonotype showed up just a few times. The CDR3: CASSPRATSSIYEQYF. The CDR3 region has the DNA TGTGCCAGCAGCCCCCGGGCTACCTCGAGTATCTACGAGCAGTACTTC. The V call is TRBV11-2, the J call TRBJ2-7; no clear D. This CDR3 is built from 16 residues. V lost 5 bases and J lost 3, with 20 bases in between. Germline V gene data show CDR1 as SGHAT and CDR2 as FQNNGV. Based on the CDR3 plus reference TRBV11-2 and TRBJ2-7, the full variable domain is EAGVAQSPRYKIIEKRQSVAFWCNPISGHATLYWYQQILGQGPKLLIQFQNNGVVDDSQLPKDRFSAERLKGVDSTLKIQPAKLEDSAVYLCASSPRATSSIYEQYFGPGTRLTVT.

The chain uses TRBV7-2 and TRBJ2-7, with TRBD2 identical over 8 bases. This CDR3 has 14 amino acids. The V gene end was trimmed by 4 bases and the J gene end by 6 bases; junction bases not matched to a gene: 8. Germline assignment: CDR1 SGHTA and CDR2 FQGNSA. This chain's CDR3 is CASSYTGGPSEQYF. CDR3 nucleotide sequence: TGTGCCAGCAGCTATACGGGGGGGCCCTCCGAGCAGTACTTC. Full variable domain (remainder filled in from reference TRBV7-2 and TRBJ2-7): GAGVSQSPSNKVTEKGKDVELRCDPISGHTALYWYRQSLGQGLEFLIYFQGNSAPDKSGLPSDRFSAERTGGSVSTLTIQRTQQEDSAVYLCASSYTGGPSEQYFGPGTRLTVT.

This clonotype was picked up a small number of times. The chain recombines TRBV15 with TRBJ2-7; TRBD2 might be the D (5 bases). TRBJ2-5 matches the DNA end more closely, so the J call is doubtful. The CDR3 loop spans 15 amino acids. In germline, CDR1 is LNHNV, CDR2 YYDKDF (reference sequence). CDR3 in amino acids: CATSRDLSFRGTQYF. CDR3 DNA: TGTGCCACCAGCAGAGATCTGTCTTTTCGGGGGACCCAGTACTTC.

This clonotype was counted a few times. The chain recombines TRBV10-3 with TRBJ2-5; 9 positions agree with TRBD2. The CDR3 is 15 residues long. Germline CDR1 reads ENHRY; CDR2 reads SYGVKD. Unmatched junction bases numbered 16, after V lost 6 bases and J lost 11 bases. The CDR3 DNA reads TGTGCCATCAGGCCTTCTAGCGGGGAGCACAATGAGCAGTACTTC. This gives the protein CAIRPSSGEHNEQYF.

This clonotype was seen a handful of times. V gene TRBV27 combines with J gene TRBJ1-2, with D possibly TRBD1 on 5 matching bases. The CDR3 contains 15 residues. Germline CDR1 and CDR2: MNHEY and SMNVEV (reference sequence). With 2 bases removed from V and 4 bases from J, the gap between germline ends came to 14 bases. The CDR3 DNA sequence: TGTGCCAGCAGTTTAAGGGTTGACAGATTCTATGGCTACACCTTC. It encodes CASSLRVDRFYGYTF.

The sample holds a few counts of this clonotype. The chain carries TRBV4-2 and TRBJ1-1, with a possible D match to TRBD1 (5 bases). Trimming left V 1 base short and J 0 bases short, with 12 bases between. The germline gives CDR1 LGHNA, CDR2 YNFKEQ. The CDR3 length is 16 residues. CDR3 residues: CASSQASGLLNTEAFF. In DNA, the CDR3 is TGTGCCAGCAGCCAAGCCTCGGGACTTTTGAACACTGAAGCTTTCTTT.

This clonotype was counted only a few times. The CDR3 here is CASSSGGAAGTDTQYF. CDR3 DNA sequence: TGTGCCAGCAGCTCAGGGGGGGCCGCTGGGACAGATACGCAGTATTTT. The chain joins TRBV7-2 to TRBJ2-3; either TRBD1 or TRBD2 may fit D (7 bases each). Germline CDR1 reads SGHTA; CDR2 reads FQGNSA. The length of the CDR3 is 16 residues. V was shortened by 4 bases and J by 3 bases, with 17 bases between the two germline ends.

The chain combines TRBV12-3 or TRBV12-4 with TRBJ1-1, with D unclear. V shed 3 bases and J shed 6 bases, with 8 bases lying between them. The CDR3 sequence is 12 residues long. This CDR3 is CASSFRASEAFF. The CDR3 bases are TGTGCCAGCAGTTTCCGGGCATCTGAAGCTTTCTTT.